Detailed here is one TCR beta chain. This receptor's antigen is unknown. Per-base qualities were not stored, and no clone one base away is much larger. The record originates from a study of blood T cell repertoires in COVID-19 (dated by TCRdb to 2020 to 2021). About the investigation overall: Collaborator samples came from the United States, Italy and Spain and covered acute and convalescent phases of COVID-19. The material from the prospective study consisted of cDNA or gDNA derived from T cells, B-cell-depleted T cells, or PBMCs. Subjects who had been exposed to COVID-19, were actively infected with it, or had recovered from it provided the deeply sampled blood TCRbeta repertoires that made up the dataset. The repertoires were released in a freely available public database meant as a resource for research on the immune response to SARS-CoV-2. Samples came from the ongoing ImmuneRACE study (first 160 participants) plus 1,254 subjects from 6 global collaborators. Sample metadata almost always included a de-identified subject ID, COVID-19 status, age in years and sex. Where available, HLA class I and class II types were taken from metadata supplied by the sample provider and were not determined by assay-based typing.

Broad study findings and their caveats: The amount of clinical and demographic metadata varied by source and participant and was provided uncurated.

CDR1 and CDR2, looked up from the germline V gene, are LGHNA and YNFKEQ. Taken from cysteine to phenylalanine, the CDR3 has 16 residues. Only the CDR3 part of the read is kept: 48 bases, read in frame from the first base. From V the trimming removes 0 bases and from J it removes 1 base, while the gene matches leave 1 base of the junction unaccounted for. TCRbeta CDR3 regions were amplified from genomic DNA by means of the immunoSEQ Assay, a bias-controlled multiplex PCR. The source study handled its data this way. The number of nucleated cells in each sample was estimated by amplification of reference gene primers within the assay. Sequence reads were collapsed and filtered to measure the absolute abundance of every unique TCRbeta CDR3 rearrangement. Productive Simpson clonality was computed per sample as the square root of Simpson's diversity index over productive rearrangements. The immuneACCESS repertoire file appears here via TCRdb, limited to in-frame rearrangements. These files lack a portion of the clones; in checked studies, under half of the deficit traces to unresolved V genes, and the cause of the others is not known. The V and J calls and clone size were taken over from that table, and D and trimming were inferred from the DNA. Here the sample has more than 150,000 clones; 80% to 90% occur a single time. More than 10% of the sample rests with the top ten.

One collaborating source in Seattle enrolled patients while the patients were actively infected and followed the patients over time throughout the course of disease. Whole blood was collected in K2EDTA tubes by collaborating institutions according to the institutions' own protocols. For TCRbeta analysis, collaborator samples were shipped as frozen whole blood, as isolated PBMCs, or as DNA extracted from either sample type. The sequence joins TRBV4-2 to TRBJ2-2; TRBD2 fits 8 bases in the junction. Sequences were obtained from peripheral blood. The clonotype was recovered from a woman at least 80 years old with COVID-19, enrolled during active disease. The DNA sequence is TGTGCCAGCAGCCAAGAAACTAGCGGGAACACCGGGGAGCTGTTTTTT. Translated, it reads CASSQETSGNTGELFF.